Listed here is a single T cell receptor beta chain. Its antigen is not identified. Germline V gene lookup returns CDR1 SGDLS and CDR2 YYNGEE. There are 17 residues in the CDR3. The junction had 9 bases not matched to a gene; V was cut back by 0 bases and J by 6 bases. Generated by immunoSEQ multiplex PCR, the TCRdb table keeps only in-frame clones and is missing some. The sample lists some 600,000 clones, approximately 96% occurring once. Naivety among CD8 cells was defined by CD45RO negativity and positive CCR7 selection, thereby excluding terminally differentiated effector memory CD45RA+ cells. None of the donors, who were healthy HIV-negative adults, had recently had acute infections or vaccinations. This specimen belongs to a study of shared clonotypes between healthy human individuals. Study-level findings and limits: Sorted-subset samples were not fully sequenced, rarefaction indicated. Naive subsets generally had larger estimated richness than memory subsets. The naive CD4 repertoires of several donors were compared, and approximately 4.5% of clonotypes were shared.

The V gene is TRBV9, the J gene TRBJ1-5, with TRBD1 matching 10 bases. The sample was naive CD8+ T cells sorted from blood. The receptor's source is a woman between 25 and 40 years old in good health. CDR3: CASSVEGRQGAAQPQHF. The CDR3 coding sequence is TGTGCCAGCAGCGTAGAGGGTAGACAGGGGGCAGCTCAGCCCCAGCATTTT.